This note documents a single T cell receptor beta chain sequence. Via MiXCR, TCRdb re-called the RT-PCR reads, giving one row per CDR3 protein. This table holds about 700,000 distinct CDR3 sequences, 13% to 15% found once. Germline CDR1 is MNHNS and CDR2 is SASEGT. Trimming cost V 2 bases and J 5 bases; bases outside gene matches: 7. There are 17 residues in the CDR3. V and J are TRBV6-1 and TRBJ2-2, with 11 positions matching TRBD2. Sequencing was performed on memory CD4+ T cells from blood. This sequence was found in a female donor in good health, serving as a healthy control. In DNA, the CDR3 is TGTGCCAGCAGTGAAAGACTAGCGGGAAGAGAAACCGGGGAGCTGTTTTTT. Its protein is CASSERLAGRETGELFF.